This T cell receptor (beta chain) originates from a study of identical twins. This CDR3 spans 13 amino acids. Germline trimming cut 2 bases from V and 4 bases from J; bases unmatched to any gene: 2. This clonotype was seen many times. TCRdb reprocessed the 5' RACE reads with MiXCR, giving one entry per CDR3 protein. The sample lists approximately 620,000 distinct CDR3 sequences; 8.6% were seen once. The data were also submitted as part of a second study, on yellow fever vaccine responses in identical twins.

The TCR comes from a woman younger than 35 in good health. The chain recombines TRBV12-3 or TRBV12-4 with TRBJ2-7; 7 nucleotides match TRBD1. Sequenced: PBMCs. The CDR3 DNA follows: TGTGCCAGCAGTTTATTGACAGGGTACGAGCAGTACTTC. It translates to CASSLLTGYEQYF.